What follows are 22 T cell receptor beta chains derived from one specimen sequenced in a study of cytomegalovirus exposure and HLA in healthy donors. A multiplex PCR was run with 60 Vbeta primers and 13 Jbeta primers. Generated by immunoSEQ multiplex PCR, the TCRdb table keeps only in-frame clones and is missing some. The sample gives about 190,000 clones, over 60% of which show up once; roughly 0.99% is in the top ten. The material sequenced was PBMCs. These receptors came from a middle-aged woman in good health and CMV-seronegative.

This chain joins TRBV30 and TRBJ1-1; tentative D call: TRBD1 (5 bases). Germline V gene lookup returns CDR1 GTSNPN and CDR2 SVGIG (reference sequence). The V gene lost 1 base and the J gene lost 0 bases, with 9 bases spanning the gap. This CDR3 comprises 14 residues. The CDR3: CAWSGGGLNTEAFF. Written as DNA, the CDR3 is TGTGCCTGGAGTGGGGGGGGACTGAACACTGAAGCTTTCTTT.

The rearrangement joins TRBV4-1 to TRBJ2-5; a possible D gene is TRBD1 (7 bases). The CDR3 has 16 amino acids. V was trimmed by 4 bases and J by 2 bases, leaving 17 bases between them. From germline, CDR1 is MGHRA and CDR2 YSYEKL. CDR3 in DNA: TGCGCCAGCAGCCCAAAAGGGGGCGGGGATCAAGAGACCCAGTACTTC. Translated, it gives CASSPKGGGDQETQYF.

The chain couples TRBV30 to TRBJ2-1, with D maybe TRBD2 (7 bases). Trimming cost V 2 bases and J 12 bases, with 14 bases left between them. This CDR3 comprises 12 residues. Germline CDR1 and CDR2: GTSNPN and SVGIG (reference sequence). The DNA of the CDR3 is TGTGCCTGGAGTCTAGCCGGGGGGCCGCAGTTCTTC. It specifies CAWSLAGGPQFF.

This clone has just one count. The chain joins TRBV6-1 to TRBJ1-2; TRBD1 matches 11 bases. V lost 4 bases, J lost 2 bases, and 9 bases stayed unmatched. The CDR3 extends over 17 amino acids. CDR1 and CDR2 from the germline V gene are MNHNS and SASEGT. DNA for the CDR3: TGTGCCAGCAGTGTCCCGGACAGGGGGCCTACAAACTATGGCTACACCTTC. Its translation: CASSVPDRGPTNYGYTF.

The gene calls are TRBV5-1 and TRBJ2-5; 8 nucleotides agree with TRBD2. Trimming cost V 4 bases and J 3 bases; bases outside gene matches: 5. The CDR3 is 14 residues long. The germline gives CDR1 SGHRS, CDR2 YFSETQ. For the CDR3, the DNA is TGCGCCAGCAGCCGCGGGGGGAGGGAAGAGACCCAGTACTTC. It yields the protein CASSRGGREETQYF. The entire variable domain, with the rest obtained from reference TRBV5-1 and TRBJ2-5, is as follows: KAGVTQTPRYLIKTRGQQVTLSCSPISGHRSVSWYQQTPGQGLQFLFEYFSETQRNKGNFPGRFSGRQFSNSRSEMNVSTLELGDSALYLCASSRGGREETQYFGPGTRLLVL.

The V and J genes are TRBV5-4 and TRBJ2-5, with 8 positions matching TRBD2. Germline V gene data show CDR1 as SGHNT and CDR2 as YYREEE (reference sequence). The CDR3 loop spans 14 amino acids. V was clipped by 2 bases and J by 4 bases; unmatched bases: 4. DNA for the CDR3: TGTGCCAGCAGCTTACCGGGAGGGTCAGAGACCCAGTACTTC. Protein: CASSLPGGSETQYF.

The CDR3 is CASSLGGTSGTSYNEQFF. As DNA, the CDR3 is TGTGCCAGCAGCTTGGGAGGGACTAGCGGGACCTCCTACAATGAGCAGTTCTTC. The V gene is TRBV5-4, the J gene TRBJ2-1; 13 bases are a match to TRBD2. J gave up 0 bases and V 0 bases, and 3 bases lay outside the gene matches. Germline CDR1 reads SGHNT; CDR2 reads YYREEE (reference sequence). The CDR3 totals 18 residues.

Written as DNA, the CDR3 is TGCGCCAGCTCCGGGGGTGTGACGGGACTAGCGGGCGATACGCAGTATTTT. Translating gives CASSGGVTGLAGDTQYF. The genes are TRBV5-1 and TRBJ2-3; 12 bases map to TRBD2. Germline V CDR1 and CDR2: SGHRS, YFSETQ. V gave up 7 bases and J gave up 6 bases; unmatched junction bases: 15. This CDR3 is built from 17 residues.

The J gene is TRBJ2-4, the V gene TRBV5-1; 15 bases agree with TRBD2. Germline CDR1 SGHRS, CDR2 YFSETQ. V gave up 3 bases and J gave up 8 bases; unmatched junction bases: 9. The CDR3 covers 17 residues. CDR3 region: CASSSGLAGGPDDIQYF. The CDR3 nucleotides are TGCGCCAGCAGCTCCGGACTAGCGGGAGGGCCTGATGACATTCAGTACTTC.

The rearrangement joins TRBV7-2 to TRBJ2-1, with D unresolved. The germline V gene has CDR1 SGHTA and CDR2 FQGNSA. The CDR3 totals 13 residues. V was pared by 3 bases and J by 10 bases, with 13 bases between. The CDR3 sequence: CASSFPPAAEQFF. DNA for the CDR3: TGTGCCAGCAGCTTCCCCCCGGCGGCAGAGCAGTTCTTC.

The rearrangement uses TRBV5-1 and TRBJ1-2, with 8 bases matching TRBD1. Germline loops: CDR1 SGHRS, CDR2 YFSETQ. This CDR3 region has 13 residues. V shed 0 bases and J 6 bases; nucleotides not matched to a gene: 1. CDR3 bases: TGCGCCAGCAGCTTGGAGGGACAGGATGGCTACACCTTC. Amino acid sequence: CASSLEGQDGYTF.

V usage is TRBV7-2 and J usage is TRBJ1-5; D uncertain. V lost 3 bases and J lost 4, with 7 bases in between. This CDR3 contains 13 residues. CDR1 and CDR2 (germline): SGHTA, FQGNSA. CDR3 in DNA: TGTGCCAGCAGCTTGGAGAGAAATCAGCCCCAGCATTTT. Translating it yields CASSLERNQPQHF.

The V and J genes are TRBV5-1 and TRBJ2-5; the D gene is possibly TRBD1 (6 bases). The CDR3 loop spans 15 amino acids. V shed 0 bases and J shed 7 bases, with 16 bases lying between them. Germline-derived CDR1 and CDR2 are SGHRS and YFSETQ. CDR3 sequence reads: CASSLARTVSGTQYF. CDR3 nucleotides: TGCGCCAGCAGCTTGGCAAGGACAGTAAGTGGGACCCAGTACTTC.

The J gene is TRBJ1-1, the V gene TRBV9, with TRBD1 matching over 9 bases. From germline, CDR1 is SGDLS and CDR2 YYNGEE. The CDR3 totals 15 residues. V lost 3 bases to trimming and J lost 2 bases; unmatched junction nucleotides: 5. CDR3 residues: CASSARDRDNTEAFF. For the CDR3, the DNA is TGTGCCAGCAGCGCCCGGGACAGGGATAACACTGAAGCTTTCTTT.

This clone was picked up one time. One junction end disagrees with the germline gene, perhaps due to a read error. The gene calls are TRBV19 and TRBJ2-1, with 7 bases that match TRBD2. Per germline, CDR1 LNHDA and CDR2 SQIVND (reference sequence). The CDR3 consists of 14 residues. The CDR3: CASRIAQAGNEQFF. CDR3 DNA sequence: TGTGCCAGTAGGATAGCGCAAGCGGGGAATGAGCAGTTCTTC.

This chain joins TRBV5-8 and TRBJ1-1; tentative D call: TRBD1 (6 bases). Germline lookup yields CDR1 SGHTS and CDR2 YDEGEE. The CDR3 spans 15 residues. Between the trimmed V and J ends, which lost 3 bases and 4 bases, there was a span of 16 bases. The CDR3 is CASSWRQGLGTEAFF. The CDR3 DNA reads as TGTGCCAGCAGCTGGAGGCAGGGGCTCGGCACTGAAGCTTTCTTT. Looking up the rest from reference TRBV5-8 and TRBJ1-1 gives the full variable domain: EAGVTQSPTHLIKTRGQQATLRCSPISGHTSVYWYQQALGLGLQFLLWYDEGEERNRGNFPPRFSGRQFPNYSSELNVNALELEDSALYLCASSWRQGLGTEAFFGQGTRLTVV.

This clone was counted once. The genes are TRBV27 and TRBJ1-2; TRBD1 aligns across 10 bases. Losses at the gene ends were 5 bases for V and 4 bases for J; bases not matched to a gene: 4. Per the germline V gene, CDR1 is MNHEY and CDR2 is SMNVEV (reference sequence). The CDR3 sequence is 14 residues long. The CDR3 region has the DNA TGTGCCAGCAGTCCACGGACAGGGGGCTATGGCTACACCTTC. This translates into CASSPRTGGYGYTF.

The chain links TRBV29-1 to TRBJ2-7; the match to TRBD1 covers 8 bases. The CDR3 totals 14 residues. Germline CDR1 SQVTM, CDR2 ANQGSEA. V was clipped by 6 bases and J by 1 base; unmatched bases: 8. The CDR3 DNA follows: TGCAGCGTCGGACAGGGTGTCGGTTCCTACGAGCAGTACTTC. Residues: CSVGQGVGSYEQYF.

The rearrangement links TRBV9 to TRBJ1-2, with TRBD1 matching over 8 bases. The germline V gene encodes CDR1 SGDLS and CDR2 YYNGEE. Trimming cost V 2 bases and J 6 bases; bases outside gene matches: 3. There are 13 residues in the CDR3. CDR3 sequence: CASSVDRDHGYTF. DNA of the CDR3: TGTGCCAGCAGCGTGGACAGGGATCATGGCTACACCTTC.

The rearrangement joins TRBV30 to TRBJ1-5; the match to TRBD1 covers 7 bases. This CDR3 contains 14 residues. Germline V gives CDR1 GTSNPN, CDR2 SVGIG (reference sequence). The V gene end was trimmed by 3 bases and the J gene end by 3 bases; junction bases not matched to a gene: 5. CDR3 in DNA: TGTGCCTGGAGCATGGGACAGCTCAATCAGCCCCAGCATTTT. Protein: CAWSMGQLNQPQHF.

The chain has TRBV4-3 and TRBJ2-5; TRBD1 matches at 7 bases. The CDR3 has 15 residues. V lost 5 bases and J lost 5; bases outside the gene matches: 11. The germline V gene has CDR1 LGHNA and CDR2 YSLEER. CDR3 coding DNA: TGCGCCAGCAGCGAACGACAGGGCCCCCAGGAGACCCAGTACTTC. Residues: CASSERQGPQETQYF.

The J gene is TRBJ2-1, the V gene TRBV7-2; 11 nucleotides align to TRBD2. J was trimmed by 5 bases and V by 5 bases; bases with no gene match: 2. The CDR3 is 14 residues long. CDR1 and CDR2 (germline): SGHTA, FQGNSA. The CDR3 loop is CASSQGLADNEQFF. The CDR3 nucleotides read TGTGCCAGCAGCCAGGGACTAGCGGACAATGAGCAGTTCTTC.